Here is one TCR beta chain with its context. Assay used: immunoSEQ multiplex PCR; TCRdb lists only in-frame clones, some missing. The table has around 340,000 clones, less than 90% seen once. This record comes from a study of Ad26.COV2.S vaccination and SARS-CoV-2 variants. At the level of the study: In the study, Ad26.COV2.S was injected intramuscularly once, or twice 56 days apart.

The CDR3 length is 14 residues. Germline CDR1 MDHEN, CDR2 SYDVKM. V was pared by 8 bases and J by 8 bases, with 13 bases of the junction left unmatched. Treatment denoted: around 19 received Ad26.COV2.S at low or high dose, single or two shots; 5 received placebo; per-sample allocation not given. Collection of samples fell on day 63 after the first vaccine or placebo injection. The clonotype comes from a person aged 18 to 65 who received the Ad26.COV2.S COVID-19 vaccine or a placebo. The rearrangement uses TRBV28 and TRBJ2-3; TRBD1 aligns across 7 bases. The sequences come from peripheral blood, collected in a trial of Ad26.COV2.S vaccine versus placebo. The CDR3 DNA is TGTGCCAGCCACGACAGGGCCCTAGGGGGTACGCAGTATTTT. Its translation: CASHDRALGGTQYF. Based on the CDR3 plus reference TRBV28 and TRBJ2-3, the full variable domain is DVKVTQSSRYLVKRTGEKVFLECVQDMDHENMFWYRQDPGLGLRLIYFSYDVKMKEKGDIPEGYSVSREKKERFSLILESASTNQTSMYLCASHDRALGGTQYFGPGTRLTVL.